This T cell receptor (beta chain) emerged from a study of blood T cell repertoires in COVID-19. Study-wide context: Sites across the United States, Italy and Spain contributed samples from acute and convalescent COVID-19.

Using immunoSEQ multiplex PCR, the repertoire was profiled, and TCRdb retains in-frame clones only, with some absent. The repertoire holds 68,000 or so clones, with roughly 78% as singletons. Germline CDR1 SGHDN, CDR2 FVKESK. Trimming removed 5 bases at V and 7 bases at J, with 14 bases between. The CDR3 consists of 14 residues. The chain recombines TRBV14 with TRBJ1-4; D is perhaps TRBD1 (5 bases). The source is a human donor in a cohort sampled during active COVID-19. The sequencing input was peripheral blood. In DNA form, the CDR3 reads TGTGCCAGCAGCTCGGGGGGACCTGTTGAAAAACTGTTTTTT. Its translation is CASSSGGPVEKLFF.